This TCR beta chain was documented in a study of blood T cell repertoires in COVID-19. At the level of the study: Italy, Spain and the United States were the sources of the convalescent and acute COVID-19 samples. In each case, the material was cDNA or gDNA derived from T cells, B-cell-depleted T cells, or PBMCs.

In the original analysis: From reference gene primer amplification, estimates of nucleated cell counts were derived. TCRdb's copy holds only in-frame clones and misses some; the assay was immunoSEQ multiplex PCR. The DNA was the basis for D and trimming; V, J and clone size are from that table. The table records roughly 110,000 clones, over 70% of them present only once. V dropped 11 bases and J dropped 8 bases, with 21 bases sitting between them. This CDR3 has 13 residues. Germline CDR1 MNHEY, CDR2 SVGAGI. Input material: peripheral blood. The J gene is TRBJ1-2, the V gene TRBV6-5; no clear D gene. The receptor was derived from a man aged 50 to 60 with acute or convalescent COVID-19. CDR3 in DNA: TGTGCCGGCTCGGGAGAAAGAGCGGTGGGCTACACCTTC. Its protein product is CAGSGERAVGYTF.